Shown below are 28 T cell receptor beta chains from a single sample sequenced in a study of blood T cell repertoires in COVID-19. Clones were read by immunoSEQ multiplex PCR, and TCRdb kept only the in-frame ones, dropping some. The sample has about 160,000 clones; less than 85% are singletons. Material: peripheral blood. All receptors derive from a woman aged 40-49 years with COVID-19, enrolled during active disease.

CDR3 DNA sequence: TGTGCCAGCAGTTACGATGGCCGCACGGAGGGCTACACCTTC. Protein sequence: CASSYDGRTEGYTF. V usage is TRBV6-5 and J usage is TRBJ1-2; D ambiguous. Germline assignment: CDR1 MNHEY and CDR2 SVGAGI. The CDR3 loop spans 14 amino acids. V shed 2 bases and J shed 8 bases, with 15 bases lying between them.

The CDR3 protein is CASSHTQGGNTIYF. CDR3 DNA sequence: TGTGCCAGCAGCCATACCCAGGGGGGTAACACCATATATTTT. The chain is built from TRBV3-1 (or the pseudogene TRBV3-2) and TRBJ1-3; 7 positions match TRBD1. Germline V gene lookup returns CDR1 LGHDT and CDR2 YNNKEL (reference sequence). Trimming cost V 3 bases and J 7 bases; bases outside gene matches: 6. The length of the CDR3 is 14 residues.

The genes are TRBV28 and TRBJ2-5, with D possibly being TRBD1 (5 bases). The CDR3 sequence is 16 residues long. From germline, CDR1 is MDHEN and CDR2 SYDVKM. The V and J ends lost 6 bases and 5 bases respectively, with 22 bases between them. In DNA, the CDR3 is TGTGCCAGCAGCCTATACCGGGCCCTCCCAGGGGAGACCCAGTACTTC. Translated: CASSLYRALPGETQYF.

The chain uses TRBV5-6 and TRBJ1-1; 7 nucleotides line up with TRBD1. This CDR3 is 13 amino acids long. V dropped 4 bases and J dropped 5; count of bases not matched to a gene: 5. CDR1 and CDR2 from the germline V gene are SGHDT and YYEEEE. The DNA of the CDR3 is TGTGCCAGCAGCACAGCAGGGGGGACTGAAGCTTTCTTT. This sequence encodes CASSTAGGTEAFF.

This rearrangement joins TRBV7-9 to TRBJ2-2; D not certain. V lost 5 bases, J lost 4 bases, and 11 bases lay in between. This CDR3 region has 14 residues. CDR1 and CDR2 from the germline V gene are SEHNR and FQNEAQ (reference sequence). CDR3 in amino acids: CASSLLLSTGELFF. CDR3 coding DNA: TGTGCCAGCAGCCTATTGTTGAGCACCGGGGAGCTGTTTTTT.

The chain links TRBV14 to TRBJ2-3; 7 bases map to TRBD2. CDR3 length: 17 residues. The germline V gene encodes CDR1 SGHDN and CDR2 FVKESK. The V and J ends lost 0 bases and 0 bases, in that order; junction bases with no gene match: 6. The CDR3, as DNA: TGTGCCAGCAGCCAAGATATCGCGGGGGTGAGCACAGATACGCAGTATTTT. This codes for CASSQDIAGVSTDTQYF.

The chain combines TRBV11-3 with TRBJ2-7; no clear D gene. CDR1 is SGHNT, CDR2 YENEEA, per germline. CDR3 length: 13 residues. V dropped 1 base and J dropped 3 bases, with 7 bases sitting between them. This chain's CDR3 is CASSLGANYEQYF. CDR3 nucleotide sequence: TGTGCCAGCAGCTTAGGAGCGAACTACGAGCAGTACTTC.

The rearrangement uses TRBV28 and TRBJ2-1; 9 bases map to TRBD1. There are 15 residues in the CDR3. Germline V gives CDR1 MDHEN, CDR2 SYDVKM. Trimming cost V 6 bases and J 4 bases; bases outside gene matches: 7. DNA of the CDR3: TGTGCCAGCAGGCTGACAGGGGGTTTTTACAATGAGCAGTTCTTC. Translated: CASRLTGGFYNEQFF. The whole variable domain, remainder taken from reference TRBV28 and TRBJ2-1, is DVKVTQSSRYLVKRTGEKVFLECVQDMDHENMFWYRQDPGLGLRLIYFSYDVKMKEKGDIPEGYSVSREKKERFSLILESASTNQTSMYLCASRLTGGFYNEQFFGPGTRLTVL.

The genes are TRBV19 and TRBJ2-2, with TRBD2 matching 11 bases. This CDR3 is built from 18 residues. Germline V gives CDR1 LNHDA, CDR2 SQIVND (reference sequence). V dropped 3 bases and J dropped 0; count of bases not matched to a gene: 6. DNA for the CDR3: TGTGCCAGTAGTATTTTTAGCGGGAGGGCCACGAACACCGGGGAGCTGTTTTTT. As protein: CASSIFSGRATNTGELFF.

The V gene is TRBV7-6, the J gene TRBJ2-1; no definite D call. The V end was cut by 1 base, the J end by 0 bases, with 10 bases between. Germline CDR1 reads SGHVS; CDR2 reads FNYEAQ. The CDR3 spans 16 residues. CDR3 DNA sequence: TGTGCCAGCAGCTTAGGGCAGGCGAGCTCCTACAATGAGCAGTTCTTC. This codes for CASSLGQASSYNEQFF.

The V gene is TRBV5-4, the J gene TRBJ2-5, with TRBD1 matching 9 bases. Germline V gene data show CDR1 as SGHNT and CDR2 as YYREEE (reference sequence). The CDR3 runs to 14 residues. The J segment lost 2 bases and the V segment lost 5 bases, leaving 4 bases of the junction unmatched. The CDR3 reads CASSSTGGQETQYF. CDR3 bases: TGTGCCAGCAGTTCGACAGGGGGACAAGAGACCCAGTACTTC.

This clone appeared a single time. The DNA of the CDR3 is TGTGCCAGCAGTCCCTATGACTCCCTTGGCGGGGAGCTGTTTTTT. It translates to CASSPYDSLGGELFF. V gene TRBV6-5 combines with J gene TRBJ2-2; no firm D call. The CDR3 consists of 15 residues. Trimming removed 5 bases at V and 7 bases at J, with 17 bases between. The V gene's germline CDR1 is MNHEY and CDR2 SVGAGI.

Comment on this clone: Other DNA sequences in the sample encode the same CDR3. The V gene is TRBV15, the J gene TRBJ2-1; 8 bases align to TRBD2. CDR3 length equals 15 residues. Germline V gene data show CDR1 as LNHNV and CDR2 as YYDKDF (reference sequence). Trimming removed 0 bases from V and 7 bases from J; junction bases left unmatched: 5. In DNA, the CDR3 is TGTGCCACCAGCAGAGACCTGGCGGGGGGAAATGAGCAGTTCTTC. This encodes CATSRDLAGGNEQFF.

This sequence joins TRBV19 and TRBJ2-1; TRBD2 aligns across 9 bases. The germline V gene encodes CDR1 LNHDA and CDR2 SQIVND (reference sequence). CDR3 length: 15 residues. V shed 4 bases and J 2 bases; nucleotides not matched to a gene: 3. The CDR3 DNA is TGTGCCAGTAGTACTAGCGGGGTCCCCTACAATGAGCAGTTCTTC. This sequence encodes CASSTSGVPYNEQFF.

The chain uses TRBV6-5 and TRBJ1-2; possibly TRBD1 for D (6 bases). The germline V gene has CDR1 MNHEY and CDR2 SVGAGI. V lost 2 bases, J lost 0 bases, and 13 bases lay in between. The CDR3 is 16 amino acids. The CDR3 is CASSYLDSSANYGYTF. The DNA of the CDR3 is TGTGCCAGCAGTTACCTGGACAGTTCGGCTAACTATGGCTACACCTTC.

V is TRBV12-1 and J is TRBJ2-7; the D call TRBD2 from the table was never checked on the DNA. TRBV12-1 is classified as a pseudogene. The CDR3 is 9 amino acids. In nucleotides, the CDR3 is TGTGCCAACCTATACGAGCAGTACGTC. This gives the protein CANLYEQYV.

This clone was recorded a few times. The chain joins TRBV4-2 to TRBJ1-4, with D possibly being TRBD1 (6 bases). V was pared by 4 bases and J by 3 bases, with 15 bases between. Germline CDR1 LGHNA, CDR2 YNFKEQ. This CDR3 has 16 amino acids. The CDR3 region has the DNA TGTGCCAGCAGCCGCGAATGGCAGGGGTCTAATGAAAAACTGTTTTTT. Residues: CASSREWQGSNEKLFF.

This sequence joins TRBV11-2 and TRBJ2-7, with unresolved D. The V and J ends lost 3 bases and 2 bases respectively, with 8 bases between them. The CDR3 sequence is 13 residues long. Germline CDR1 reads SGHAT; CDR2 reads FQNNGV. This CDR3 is CASSFSDTYEQYF. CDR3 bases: TGTGCCAGCAGCTTTTCTGACACCTACGAGCAGTACTTC.

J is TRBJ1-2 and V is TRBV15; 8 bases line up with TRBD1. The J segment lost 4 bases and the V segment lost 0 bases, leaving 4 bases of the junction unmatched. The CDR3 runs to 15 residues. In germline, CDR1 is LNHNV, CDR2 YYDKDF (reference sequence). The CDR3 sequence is CATSREGTGFYGYTF. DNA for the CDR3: TGTGCCACCAGCAGAGAAGGGACAGGATTCTATGGCTACACCTTC.

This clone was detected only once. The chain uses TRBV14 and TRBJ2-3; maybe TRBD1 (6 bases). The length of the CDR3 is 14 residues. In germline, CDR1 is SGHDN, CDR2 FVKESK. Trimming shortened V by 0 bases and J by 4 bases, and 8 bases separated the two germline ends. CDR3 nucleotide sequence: TGTGCCAGCAGCCAAGACAGGGGCGCAGATACGCAGTATTTT. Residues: CASSQDRGADTQYF.

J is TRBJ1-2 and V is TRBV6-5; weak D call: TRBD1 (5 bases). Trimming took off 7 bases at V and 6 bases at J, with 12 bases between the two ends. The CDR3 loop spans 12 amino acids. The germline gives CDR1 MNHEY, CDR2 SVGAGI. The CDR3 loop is CASTSTADGYTF. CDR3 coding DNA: TGTGCCAGCACCTCGACAGCTGATGGCTACACCTTC.

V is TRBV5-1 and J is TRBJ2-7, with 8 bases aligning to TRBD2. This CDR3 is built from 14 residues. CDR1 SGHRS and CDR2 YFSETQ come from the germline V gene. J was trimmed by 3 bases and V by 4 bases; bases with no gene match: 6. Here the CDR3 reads CASSKLAVDYEQYF. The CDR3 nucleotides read TGCGCCAGCAGCAAACTAGCGGTCGACTACGAGCAGTACTTC.

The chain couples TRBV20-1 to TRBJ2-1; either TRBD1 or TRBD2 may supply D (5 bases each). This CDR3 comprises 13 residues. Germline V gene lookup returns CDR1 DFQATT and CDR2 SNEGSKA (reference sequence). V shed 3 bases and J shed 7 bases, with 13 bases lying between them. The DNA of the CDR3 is TGCAGTGCTAGTGACAGTGGGAGAAATGAGCAGTTCTTC. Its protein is CSASDSGRNEQFF.

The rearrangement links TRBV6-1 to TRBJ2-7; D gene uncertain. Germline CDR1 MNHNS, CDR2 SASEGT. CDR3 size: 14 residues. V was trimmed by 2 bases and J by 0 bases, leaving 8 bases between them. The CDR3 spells CASSEPGISYEQYF. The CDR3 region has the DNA TGTGCCAGCAGTGAACCGGGTATCTCCTACGAGCAGTACTTC.

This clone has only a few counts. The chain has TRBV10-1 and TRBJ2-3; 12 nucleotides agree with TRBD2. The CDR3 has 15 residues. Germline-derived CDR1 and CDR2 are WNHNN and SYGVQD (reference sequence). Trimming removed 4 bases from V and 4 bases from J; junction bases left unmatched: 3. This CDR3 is CASSVGTSGPDTQYF. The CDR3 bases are TGCGCCAGCAGTGTTGGGACTAGCGGGCCAGATACGCAGTATTTT.

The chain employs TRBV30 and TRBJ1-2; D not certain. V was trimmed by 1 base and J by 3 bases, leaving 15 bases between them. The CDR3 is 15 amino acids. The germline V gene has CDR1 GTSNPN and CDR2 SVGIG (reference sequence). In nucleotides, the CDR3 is TGTGCCTGGAGTGCGTTCGGAGGAGGAGACTATGGCTACACCTTC. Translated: CAWSAFGGGDYGYTF.

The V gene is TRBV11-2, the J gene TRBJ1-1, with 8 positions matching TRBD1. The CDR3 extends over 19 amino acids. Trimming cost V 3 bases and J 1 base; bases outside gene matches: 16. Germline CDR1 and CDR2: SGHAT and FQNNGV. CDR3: CASSFRSQGAFLGNTEAFF. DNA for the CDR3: TGTGCCAGCAGCTTCCGGAGCCAGGGGGCCTTCCTGGGGAACACTGAAGCTTTCTTT.

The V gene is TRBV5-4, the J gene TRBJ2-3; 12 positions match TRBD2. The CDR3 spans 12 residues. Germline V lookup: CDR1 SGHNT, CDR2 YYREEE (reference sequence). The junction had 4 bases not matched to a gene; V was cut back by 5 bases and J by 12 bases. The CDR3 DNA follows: TGTGCCAGCAGGACTAGCGGGAGTGAACAGTATTTT. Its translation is CASRTSGSEQYF.